Each of the 19 T cell receptor beta chains below was sequenced from the same sample in a study of blood T cell repertoires in COVID-19. Only in-frame clones appear in the TCRdb table, and some are missing; sequencing was by immunoSEQ multiplex PCR. The table includes approximately 210,000 clones, 86% detected once. The sequenced sample was peripheral blood. All receptors derive from a man aged 25 to 40 who had recovered from COVID-19.

This clone was counted between two and nine times. J is TRBJ2-7 and V is TRBV27; possibly TRBD1 for D (6 bases). The CDR3 length is 15 residues. V was cut by 10 bases and J by 3 bases, with 22 bases left in between. The germline V gene has CDR1 MNHEY and CDR2 SMNVEV (reference sequence). The CDR3 DNA reads as TGTGCCACTTCTTTTTGGGGGACAAAGGGCTACGAGCAGTACTTC. Its protein is CATSFWGTKGYEQYF.

The chain joins TRBV7-2 to TRBJ1-1, with D unclear. The CDR3 has 13 residues. The germline V gene has CDR1 SGHTA and CDR2 FQGNSA. Trimming cost V 5 bases and J 1 base, with 8 bases left between them. The CDR3 loop is CASSVGENTEAFF. The CDR3 DNA follows: TGTGCCAGCAGCGTGGGAGAGAACACTGAAGCTTTCTTT.

The gene calls are TRBV5-1 and TRBJ2-7, with TRBD2 matching over 11 bases. J lost 4 bases, V lost 4 bases, and 4 bases had no gene match. CDR1 is SGHRS, CDR2 YFSETQ, per germline. This CDR3 spans 14 amino acids. This CDR3 is CASSAGTSGYEQYF. The DNA for the CDR3 is TGCGCCAGCAGCGCAGGGACTAGCGGATACGAGCAGTACTTC. The whole variable domain, remainder taken from reference TRBV5-1 and TRBJ2-7, is KAGVTQTPRYLIKTRGQQVTLSCSPISGHRSVSWYQQTPGQGLQFLFEYFSETQRNKGNFPGRFSGRQFSNSRSEMNVSTLELGDSALYLCASSAGTSGYEQYFGPGTRLTVT.

This chain connects TRBV6-6 to TRBJ2-7; 8 bases are shared with TRBD1. The ends lost 2 bases at V and 5 bases at J; junction bases unmatched: 8. The germline V gene encodes CDR1 MNHNY and CDR2 SVGAGI (reference sequence). The CDR3 spans 15 residues. As DNA, the CDR3 is TGTGCCAGCAGTTACCAAGGACAGGGATCAAACGAGCAGTACTTC. It yields the protein CASSYQGQGSNEQYF.

The chain links TRBV5-1 to TRBJ1-6; the match to TRBD1 covers 7 bases. The length of the CDR3 is 17 residues. Looked up from germline, CDR1 is SGHRS and CDR2 is YFSETQ. V shed 5 bases, J shed 1 base, and the junction held 9 bases outside the gene matches. The CDR3 loop is CASSREGAPSYNSPLHF. The CDR3 DNA sequence: TGCGCCAGCAGTCGTGAGGGGGCGCCTTCCTATAATTCACCCCTCCACTTT.

J is TRBJ2-7 and V is TRBV3-1 (or the pseudogene TRBV3-2); 7 bases map to TRBD2. Unmatched junction bases numbered 8, after V lost 4 bases and J lost 5 bases. Per germline, CDR1 LGHDT and CDR2 YNNKEL (reference sequence). This CDR3 is 14 amino acids long. CDR3 region: CASSLRTSLHEQYF. CDR3 nucleotide sequence: TGTGCCAGCAGCCTGAGGACTAGTCTCCACGAGCAGTACTTC.

This clone has more than one count but fewer than ten. CDR3: CASSPLSAEALPLVDTQYF. The CDR3 DNA is TGTGCCAGCAGCCCCCTGAGCGCGGAAGCCTTACCGTTAGTCGATACGCAGTATTTT. V usage is TRBV28 and J usage is TRBJ2-3; D is ambiguous. The CDR3 covers 19 residues. Trimming pared 6 bases from V and 6 bases from J, leaving 31 bases between. Germline CDR1 reads MDHEN; CDR2 reads SYDVKM.

The count of this clone is one. This CDR3 is also generated by other DNA sequences in the sample. J is TRBJ2-7 and V is TRBV6-1; 10 bases line up with TRBD1. This CDR3 has 16 amino acids. V was pared by 3 bases and J by 0 bases, with 5 bases of the junction left unmatched. Germline-derived CDR1 and CDR2 are MNHNS and SASEGT. The CDR3 loop is CASSDRGQGSSYEQYF. In DNA, the CDR3 is TGTGCCAGCAGTGATAGGGGACAGGGGAGCTCCTACGAGCAGTACTTC.

The gene calls are TRBV27 and TRBJ1-2, with D perhaps matching TRBD1 (6 bases). There are 15 residues in the CDR3. Germline V lookup: CDR1 MNHEY, CDR2 SMNVEV (reference sequence). Trimming removed 5 bases at V and 2 bases at J, with 15 bases between. CDR3 in amino acids: CASSPMDRPNYGYTF. The CDR3 nucleotides read TGTGCCAGCAGTCCTATGGACAGACCGAACTATGGCTACACCTTC.

The chain combines TRBV12-3 or TRBV12-4 with TRBJ1-2, with D perhaps matching TRBD1 (6 bases). The CDR3 has 13 amino acids. Trimming shortened V by 5 bases and J by 4 bases, and 11 bases separated the two germline ends. The CDR3 protein is CASSGGARYGYTF. CDR3 sequence (DNA): TGTGCCAGCAGTGGGGGGGCCCGCTATGGCTACACCTTC.

V and J are TRBV19 and TRBJ1-5; 12 bases align to TRBD1. Trimming removed 2 bases from V and 6 bases from J; junction bases left unmatched: 2. Germline V gene sequence: CDR1 LNHDA, CDR2 SQIVND (reference sequence). This CDR3 has 15 amino acids. CDR3 protein: CASSIQGQGAQPQHF. The DNA for the CDR3 is TGTGCCAGTAGTATACAGGGACAGGGGGCTCAGCCCCAGCATTTT. The whole variable domain, filled in from reference TRBV19 and TRBJ1-5, reads DGGITQSPKYLFRKEGQNVTLSCEQNLNHDAMYWYRQDPGQGLRLIYYSQIVNDFQKGDIAEGYSVSREKKESFPLTVTSAQKNPTAFYLCASSIQGQGAQPQHFGDGTRLSIL.

The chain combines TRBV7-2 with TRBJ1-4, with 7 bases matching TRBD1. The CDR3 has 15 amino acids. Losses at the gene ends were 3 bases for V and 6 bases for J; bases not matched to a gene: 7. Germline CDR1 reads SGHTA; CDR2 reads FQGNSA. CDR3 region: CASSLTGLVDEKLFF. The DNA of the CDR3 is TGTGCCAGCAGCTTGACAGGGTTAGTTGATGAAAAACTGTTTTTT. Based on the CDR3 plus reference TRBV7-2 and TRBJ1-4, the full variable domain is GAGVSQSPSNKVTEKGKDVELRCDPISGHTALYWYRQSLGQGLEFLIYFQGNSAPDKSGLPSDRFSAERTGGSVSTLTIQRTQQEDSAVYLCASSLTGLVDEKLFFGSGTQLSVL.

The V and J genes are TRBV19 and TRBJ2-7; 9 positions match TRBD2. CDR1 and CDR2 from the germline V gene are LNHDA and SQIVND (reference sequence). The length of the CDR3 is 15 residues. V was clipped by 4 bases and J by 3 bases; unmatched bases: 7. The CDR3 reads CASSTFGLANYEQYF. CDR3 in DNA: TGTGCCAGTAGTACCTTTGGACTAGCGAACTACGAGCAGTACTTC.

The CDR3 sequence: CASSEAGISQPQHF. CDR3 coding DNA: TGTGCCAGCAGTGAGGCGGGAATCAGTCAGCCCCAGCATTTT. The V gene is TRBV2, the J gene TRBJ1-5; no clear D. V gave up 3 bases and J gave up 6 bases, with 12 bases separating them. Germline values: CDR1 SNHLY, CDR2 FYNNEI. The CDR3 runs 14 residues.

The chain recombines TRBV6-5 with TRBJ2-7, with 9 bases lining up with TRBD1. V lost 5 bases and J lost 6; bases outside the gene matches: 8. The V gene's germline CDR1 is MNHEY and CDR2 SVGAGI. The CDR3 sequence is 14 residues long. The CDR3 spells CASSPGQGQAEQYF. CDR3 sequence (DNA): TGTGCCAGCAGTCCGGGACAGGGTCAGGCCGAGCAGTACTTC.

The chain recombines TRBV6-5 with TRBJ2-7; TRBD1 agrees at 12 bases. The junction had 12 bases not matched to a gene; V was cut back by 6 bases and J by 12 bases. The CDR3 length is 14 residues. Looked up from germline, CDR1 is MNHEY and CDR2 is SVGAGI. In DNA form, the CDR3 reads TGTGCCAGCAGCCAAATGGGACAGGGGGCGTTATGGTACTTC. Protein sequence: CASSQMGQGALWYF.

The V call is TRBV18, the J call TRBJ2-7, with D tentatively TRBD1 (7 bases). Trimming removed 2 bases from V and 7 bases from J, with 21 bases in between. The CDR3 is 16 residues long. Germline V gene lookup returns CDR1 KGHSH and CDR2 LQKENI. CDR3 region: CASSPIIGQETREQYF. The CDR3 DNA is TGTGCCAGCTCACCAATAATAGGACAGGAGACTAGGGAGCAGTACTTC. Variable domain in full (rest from reference TRBV18 and TRBJ2-7): NAGVMQNPRHLVRRRGQEARLRCSPMKGHSHVYWYRQLPEEGLKFMVYLQKENIIDESGMPKERFSAEFPKEGPSILRIQQVVRGDSAAYFCASSPIIGQETREQYFGPGTRLTVT.

The rearrangement uses TRBV5-6 and TRBJ2-7, with a tentative D call TRBD1 (5 bases). CDR1 is SGHDT, CDR2 YYEEEE, per germline. With 1 base removed from V and 2 bases from J, the gap between germline ends came to 16 bases. The CDR3 extends over 16 amino acids. The CDR3 DNA reads as TGTGCCAGCAGCTTGTACGAGACAGCCGAACCCTACGAGCAGTACTTC. Translating it yields CASSLYETAEPYEQYF.

V is TRBV11-2 and J is TRBJ1-1; no reliable D call. The CDR3 spans 15 residues. V was pared by 2 bases and J by 1 base, with 11 bases between. Germline V gene data show CDR1 as SGHAT and CDR2 as FQNNGV. CDR3 in DNA: TGTGCCAGCAGCTTAAGAAGCGCCCCGAACACTGAAGCTTTCTTT. Residues: CASSLRSAPNTEAFF.